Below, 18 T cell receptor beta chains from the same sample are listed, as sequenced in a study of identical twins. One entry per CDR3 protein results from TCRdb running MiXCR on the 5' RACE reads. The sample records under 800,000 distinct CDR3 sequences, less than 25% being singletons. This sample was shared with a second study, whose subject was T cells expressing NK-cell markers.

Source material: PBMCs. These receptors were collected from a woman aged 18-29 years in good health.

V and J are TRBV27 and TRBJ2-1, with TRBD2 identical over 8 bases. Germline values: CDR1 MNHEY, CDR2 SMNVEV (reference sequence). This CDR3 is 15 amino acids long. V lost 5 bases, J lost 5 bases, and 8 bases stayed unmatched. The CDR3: CASSTGTRRDNEQFF. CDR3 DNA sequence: TGTGCCAGCAGTACTGGGACTAGACGAGACAATGAGCAGTTCTTC.

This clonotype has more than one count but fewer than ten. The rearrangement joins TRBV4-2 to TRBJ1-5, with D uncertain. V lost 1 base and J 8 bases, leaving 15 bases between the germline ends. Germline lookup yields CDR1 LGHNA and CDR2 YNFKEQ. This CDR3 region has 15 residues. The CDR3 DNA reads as TGTGCCAGCAGCCAAGGGGTCCATCGGCGGGAGCCCCAGCATTTT. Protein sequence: CASSQGVHRREPQHF.

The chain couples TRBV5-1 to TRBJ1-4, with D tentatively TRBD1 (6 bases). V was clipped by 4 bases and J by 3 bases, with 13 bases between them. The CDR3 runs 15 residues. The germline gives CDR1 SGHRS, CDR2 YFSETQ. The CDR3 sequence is CASSQAGHPNEKLFF. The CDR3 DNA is TGCGCCAGCAGCCAGGCGGGACACCCTAATGAAAAACTGTTTTTT.

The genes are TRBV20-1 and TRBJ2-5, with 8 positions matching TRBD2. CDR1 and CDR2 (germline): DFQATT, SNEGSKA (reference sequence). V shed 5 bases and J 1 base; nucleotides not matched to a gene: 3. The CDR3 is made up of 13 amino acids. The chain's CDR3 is CSAGGRTQETQYF. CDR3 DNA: TGCAGTGCTGGCGGGAGGACCCAAGAGACCCAGTACTTC.

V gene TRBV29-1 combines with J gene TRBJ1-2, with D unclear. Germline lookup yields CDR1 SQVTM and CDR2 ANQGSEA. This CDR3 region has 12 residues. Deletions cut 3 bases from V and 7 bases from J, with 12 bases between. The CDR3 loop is CSVDFQRRGYTF. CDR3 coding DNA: TGCAGCGTTGACTTCCAGAGACGTGGCTACACCTTC.

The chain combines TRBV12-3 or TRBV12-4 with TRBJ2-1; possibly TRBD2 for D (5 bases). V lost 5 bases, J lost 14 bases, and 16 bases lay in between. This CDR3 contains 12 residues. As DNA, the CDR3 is TGTGCCAGCAGTGACCGGGATCTTGGAAAGTTCTTC. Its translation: CASSDRDLGKFF.

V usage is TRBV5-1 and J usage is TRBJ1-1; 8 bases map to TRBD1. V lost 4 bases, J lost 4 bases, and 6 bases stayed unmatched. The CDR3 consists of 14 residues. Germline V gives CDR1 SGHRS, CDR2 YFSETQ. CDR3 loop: CASSGQGASTEAFF. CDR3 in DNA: TGCGCCAGCAGCGGTCAGGGGGCGAGCACTGAAGCTTTCTTT.

CDR3 sequence reads: CASSIRESTQYEQYF. CDR3 sequence (DNA): TGTGCCAGCAGCATCCGGGAGTCCACCCAGTACGAGCAGTACTTC. The V call is TRBV7-2, the J call TRBJ2-7; D perhaps matches TRBD2 (6 bases). The V end was cut by 5 bases, the J end by 4 bases, with 18 bases between. Germline V gives CDR1 SGHTA, CDR2 FQGNSA. The CDR3 runs 15 residues. The variable domain in full, with the rest retrieved from reference TRBV7-2 and TRBJ2-7, is GAGVSQSPSNKVTEKGKDVELRCDPISGHTALYWYRQSLGQGLEFLIYFQGNSAPDKSGLPSDRFSAERTGGSVSTLTIQRTQQEDSAVYLCASSIRESTQYEQYFGPGTRLTVT.

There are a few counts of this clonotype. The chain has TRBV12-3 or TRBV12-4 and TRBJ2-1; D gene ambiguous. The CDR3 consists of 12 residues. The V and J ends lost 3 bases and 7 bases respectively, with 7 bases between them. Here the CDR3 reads CASSFVPNEQFF. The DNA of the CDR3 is TGTGCCAGCAGTTTCGTTCCTAATGAGCAGTTCTTC.

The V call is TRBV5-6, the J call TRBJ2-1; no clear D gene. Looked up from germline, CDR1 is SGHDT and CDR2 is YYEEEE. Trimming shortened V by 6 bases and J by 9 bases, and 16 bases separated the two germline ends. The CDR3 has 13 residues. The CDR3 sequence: CASTQWVIPEQFF. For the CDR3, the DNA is TGTGCCAGCACCCAGTGGGTGATTCCTGAGCAGTTCTTC.

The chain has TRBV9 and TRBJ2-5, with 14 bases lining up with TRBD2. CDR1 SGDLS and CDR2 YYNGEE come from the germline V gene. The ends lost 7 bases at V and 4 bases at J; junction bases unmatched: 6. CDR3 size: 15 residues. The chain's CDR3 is CASDPGTSGGETQYF. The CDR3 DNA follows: TGTGCCAGCGATCCAGGGACTAGCGGGGGAGAGACCCAGTACTTC.

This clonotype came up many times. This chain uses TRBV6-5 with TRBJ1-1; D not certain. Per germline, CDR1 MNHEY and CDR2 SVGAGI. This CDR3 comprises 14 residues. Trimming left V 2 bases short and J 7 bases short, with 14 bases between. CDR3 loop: CASSYRRTGSEAFF. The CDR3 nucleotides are TGTGCCAGCAGTTACCGTCGGACGGGGAGTGAAGCTTTCTTT.

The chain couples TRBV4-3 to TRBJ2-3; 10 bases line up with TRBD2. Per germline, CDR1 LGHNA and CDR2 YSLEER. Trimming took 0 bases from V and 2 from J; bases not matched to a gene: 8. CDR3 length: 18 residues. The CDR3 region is CASSQDTSGTWDTDTQYF. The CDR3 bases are TGCGCCAGCAGCCAAGACACTAGCGGGACCTGGGACACAGATACGCAGTATTTT.

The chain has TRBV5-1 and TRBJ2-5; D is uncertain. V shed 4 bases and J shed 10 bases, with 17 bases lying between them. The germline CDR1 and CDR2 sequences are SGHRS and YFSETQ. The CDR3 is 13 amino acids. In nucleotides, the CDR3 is TGCGCCAGCAGCACCGACCGTGTGGGGAACCAGTACTTC. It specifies CASSTDRVGNQYF.

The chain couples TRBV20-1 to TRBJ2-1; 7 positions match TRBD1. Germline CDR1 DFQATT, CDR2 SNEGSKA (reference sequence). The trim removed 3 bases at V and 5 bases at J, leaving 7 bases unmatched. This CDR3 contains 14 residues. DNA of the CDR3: TGCAGTGCTAGGGGGGACAGTACCCACAATGAGCAGTTCTTC. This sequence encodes CSARGDSTHNEQFF.

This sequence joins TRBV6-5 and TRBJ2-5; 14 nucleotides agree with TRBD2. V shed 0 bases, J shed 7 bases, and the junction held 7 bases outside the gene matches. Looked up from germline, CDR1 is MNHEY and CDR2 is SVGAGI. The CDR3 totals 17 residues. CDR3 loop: CASSYSRTSGGSGTQYF. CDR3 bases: TGTGCCAGCAGTTACTCACGGACTAGCGGGGGGTCGGGGACCCAGTACTTC.

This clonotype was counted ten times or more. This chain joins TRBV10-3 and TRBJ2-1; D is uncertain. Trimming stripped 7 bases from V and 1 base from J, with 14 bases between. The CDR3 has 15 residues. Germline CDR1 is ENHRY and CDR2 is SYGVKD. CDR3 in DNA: TGTGCCATCACGTCAATAGTGTCGTCCTACAATGAGCAGTTCTTC. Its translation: CAITSIVSSYNEQFF.

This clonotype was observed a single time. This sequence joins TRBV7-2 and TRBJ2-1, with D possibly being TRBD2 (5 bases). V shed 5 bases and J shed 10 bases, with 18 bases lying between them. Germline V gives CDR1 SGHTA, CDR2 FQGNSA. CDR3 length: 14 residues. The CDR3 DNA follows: TGTGCCAGCAGCCCGGGATTAAAATTGGGGGAGCAGTTCTTC. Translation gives CASSPGLKLGEQFF.